This T cell receptor beta chain stems from a study of CD8+ T cells in alopecia areata. Whole-study context: Affected scalp percentage gauged treated patients' severity. Study-level findings and limits: Tofacitinib did not eliminate many expanded lesional clones from scalp or blood.

With V trimmed by 1 base and J by 1 base, 2 bases remained unmatched. Germline CDR1 is SSHAT and CDR2 is FNYEAQ (reference sequence). The CDR3 runs to 15 residues. Extraction of RNA preceded its reverse transcription into cDNA, which served as the sequencing template. Only in-frame clones appear in the TCRdb table, and some are missing; sequencing was by immunoSEQ multiplex PCR. The data hold about 210,000 clones, with around 66% observed a single time. As for this clone: Its antigen is as yet unknown.

Regarding treatment: oral pan-JAK inhibitor, 5-10 mg twice daily. The sequence was collected from a human donor with alopecia areata. This material consisted of CD4+ T cells sorted from blood, taken around week 44, from a patient treated with tofacitinib. This rearrangement joins TRBV7-7 to TRBJ2-3; 7 nucleotides agree with TRBD1. The CDR3 spells CASSLGDSGTDTQYF. DNA for the CDR3: TGTGCCAGCAGCTTAGGGGACAGCGGCACAGATACGCAGTATTTT.